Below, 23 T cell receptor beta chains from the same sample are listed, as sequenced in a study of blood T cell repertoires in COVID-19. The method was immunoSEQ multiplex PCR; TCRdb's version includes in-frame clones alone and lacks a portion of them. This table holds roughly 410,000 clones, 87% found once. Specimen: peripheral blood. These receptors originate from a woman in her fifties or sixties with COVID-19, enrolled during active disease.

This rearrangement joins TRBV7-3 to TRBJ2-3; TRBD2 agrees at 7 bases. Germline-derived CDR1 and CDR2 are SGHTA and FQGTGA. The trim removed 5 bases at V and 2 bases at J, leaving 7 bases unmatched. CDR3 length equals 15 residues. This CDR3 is CASSVSGAVTDTQYF. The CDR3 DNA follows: TGTGCCAGCAGCGTAAGCGGGGCAGTCACAGATACGCAGTATTTT.

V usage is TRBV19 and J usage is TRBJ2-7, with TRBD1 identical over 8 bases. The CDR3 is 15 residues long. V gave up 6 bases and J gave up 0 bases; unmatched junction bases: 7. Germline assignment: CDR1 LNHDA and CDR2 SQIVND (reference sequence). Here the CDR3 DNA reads TGTGCCAGTAGCCGACAGGGGCAGAGCTCCTACGAGCAGTACTTC. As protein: CASSRQGQSSYEQYF.

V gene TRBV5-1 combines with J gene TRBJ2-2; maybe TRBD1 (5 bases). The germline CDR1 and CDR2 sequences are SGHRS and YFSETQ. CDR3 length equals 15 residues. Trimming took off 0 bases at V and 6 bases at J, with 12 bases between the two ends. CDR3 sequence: CASSLGPGAPGELFF. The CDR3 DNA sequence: TGCGCCAGCAGCTTGGGTCCTGGGGCGCCCGGGGAGCTGTTTTTT.

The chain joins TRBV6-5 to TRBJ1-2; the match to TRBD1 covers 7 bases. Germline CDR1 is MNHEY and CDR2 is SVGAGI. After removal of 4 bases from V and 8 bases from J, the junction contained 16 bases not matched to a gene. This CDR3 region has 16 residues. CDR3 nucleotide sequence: TGTGCCAGCAGTTCCCAGACAGGGAACTCTATCGGGGGCTACACCTTC. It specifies CASSSQTGNSIGGYTF.

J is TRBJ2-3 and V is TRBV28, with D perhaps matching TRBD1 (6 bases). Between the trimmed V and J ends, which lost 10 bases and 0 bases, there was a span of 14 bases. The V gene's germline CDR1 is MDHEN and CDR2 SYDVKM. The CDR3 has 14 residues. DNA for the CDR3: TGTGCCACCAGAACAGGGCCGAGCACAGATACGCAGTATTTT. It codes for CATRTGPSTDTQYF. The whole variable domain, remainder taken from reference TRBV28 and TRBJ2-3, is DVKVTQSSRYLVKRTGEKVFLECVQDMDHENMFWYRQDPGLGLRLIYFSYDVKMKEKGDIPEGYSVSREKKERFSLILESASTNQTSMYLCATRTGPSTDTQYFGPGTRLTVL.

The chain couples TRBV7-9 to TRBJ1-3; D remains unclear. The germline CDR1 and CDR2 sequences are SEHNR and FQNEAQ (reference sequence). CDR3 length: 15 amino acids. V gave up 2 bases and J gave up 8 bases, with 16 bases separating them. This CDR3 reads CASSLTEALDHTIYF. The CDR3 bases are TGTGCCAGCAGCTTAACAGAAGCTCTGGATCACACCATATATTTT.

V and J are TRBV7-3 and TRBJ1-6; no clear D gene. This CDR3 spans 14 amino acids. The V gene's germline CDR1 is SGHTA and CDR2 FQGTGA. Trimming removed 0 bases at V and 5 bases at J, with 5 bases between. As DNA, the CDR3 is TGTGCCAGCAGCTTAACGAGCGATAATTCACCCCTCCACTTT. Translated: CASSLTSDNSPLHF.

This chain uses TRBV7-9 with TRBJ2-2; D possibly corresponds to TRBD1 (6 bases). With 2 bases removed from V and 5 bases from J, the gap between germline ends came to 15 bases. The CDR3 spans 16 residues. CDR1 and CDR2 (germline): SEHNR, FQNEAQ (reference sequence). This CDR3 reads CASSLFVGGETGELFF. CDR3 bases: TGTGCCAGCAGCTTATTTGTAGGGGGAGAAACCGGGGAGCTGTTTTTT.

The CDR3 DNA follows: TGTGCCAGTAGTGGGAGACAGGGGGAATATGGCTACACCTTC. It specifies CASSGRQGEYGYTF. V gene TRBV19 combines with J gene TRBJ1-2; 9 bases fit TRBD1. Per the germline V gene, CDR1 is LNHDA and CDR2 is SQIVND (reference sequence). The CDR3 has 14 amino acids. V was pared by 5 bases and J by 5 bases, with 6 bases of the junction left unmatched.

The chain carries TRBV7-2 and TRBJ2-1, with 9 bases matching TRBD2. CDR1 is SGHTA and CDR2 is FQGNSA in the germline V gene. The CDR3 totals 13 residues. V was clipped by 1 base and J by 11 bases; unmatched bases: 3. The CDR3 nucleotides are TGTGCCAGCAGCTTAGGCCTAGCGGGGAAGCAGTTCTTC. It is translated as CASSLGLAGKQFF.

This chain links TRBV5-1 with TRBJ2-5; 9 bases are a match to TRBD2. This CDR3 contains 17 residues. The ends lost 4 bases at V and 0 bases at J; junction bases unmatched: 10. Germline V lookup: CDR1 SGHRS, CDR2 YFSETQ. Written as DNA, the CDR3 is TGCGCCAGCAGCACACTCTCTAGCGGGGTGTACCAAGAGACCCAGTACTTC. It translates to CASSTLSSGVYQETQYF.

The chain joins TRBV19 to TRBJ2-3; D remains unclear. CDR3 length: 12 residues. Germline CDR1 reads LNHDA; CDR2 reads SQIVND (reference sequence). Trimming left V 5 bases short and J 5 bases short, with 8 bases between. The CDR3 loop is CASSVTRDTQYF. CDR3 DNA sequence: TGTGCCAGTAGTGTGACAAGAGATACGCAGTATTTT.

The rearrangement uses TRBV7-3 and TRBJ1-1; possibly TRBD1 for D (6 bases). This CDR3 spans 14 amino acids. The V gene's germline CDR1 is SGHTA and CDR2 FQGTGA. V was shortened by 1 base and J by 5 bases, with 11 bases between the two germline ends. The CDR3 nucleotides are TGTGCCAGCAGCTTAATGGGGCAGGGGACTGAAGCTTTCTTT. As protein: CASSLMGQGTEAFF.

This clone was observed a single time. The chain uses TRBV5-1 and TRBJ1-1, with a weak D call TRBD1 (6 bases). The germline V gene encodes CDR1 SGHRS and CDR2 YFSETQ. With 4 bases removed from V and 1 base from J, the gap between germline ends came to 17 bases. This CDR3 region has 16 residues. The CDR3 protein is CASSRTKETGNTEAFF. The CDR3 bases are TGCGCCAGCAGCCGGACCAAGGAGACAGGGAACACTGAAGCTTTCTTT.

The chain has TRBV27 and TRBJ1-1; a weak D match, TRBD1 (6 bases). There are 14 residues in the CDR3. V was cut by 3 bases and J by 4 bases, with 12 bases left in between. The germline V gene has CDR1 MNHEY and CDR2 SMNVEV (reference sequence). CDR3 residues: CASSFGRGGTEAFF. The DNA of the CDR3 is TGTGCCAGCAGTTTTGGTAGGGGGGGCACTGAAGCTTTCTTT.

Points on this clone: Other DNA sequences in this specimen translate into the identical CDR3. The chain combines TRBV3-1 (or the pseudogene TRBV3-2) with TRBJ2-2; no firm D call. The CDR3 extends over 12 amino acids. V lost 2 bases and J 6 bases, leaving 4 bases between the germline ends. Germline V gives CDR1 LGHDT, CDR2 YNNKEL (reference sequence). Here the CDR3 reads CASSQLSGELFF. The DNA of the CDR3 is TGTGCCAGCAGCCAACTTTCCGGGGAGCTGTTTTTT.

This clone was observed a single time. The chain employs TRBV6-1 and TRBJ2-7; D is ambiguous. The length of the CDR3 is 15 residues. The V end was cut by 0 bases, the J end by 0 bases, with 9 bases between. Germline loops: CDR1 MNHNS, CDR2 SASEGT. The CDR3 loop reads CASSEARSSSYEQYF. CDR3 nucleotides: TGTGCCAGCAGTGAAGCGCGGAGTAGCTCCTACGAGCAGTACTTC.

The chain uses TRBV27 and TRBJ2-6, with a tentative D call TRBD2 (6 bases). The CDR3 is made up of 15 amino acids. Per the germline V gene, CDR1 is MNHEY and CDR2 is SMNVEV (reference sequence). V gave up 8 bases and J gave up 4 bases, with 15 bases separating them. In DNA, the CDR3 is TGTGCCAGCCTCTTGGGGGGTCTGGGGGCCAACGTCCTGACTTTC. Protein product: CASLLGGLGANVLTF.

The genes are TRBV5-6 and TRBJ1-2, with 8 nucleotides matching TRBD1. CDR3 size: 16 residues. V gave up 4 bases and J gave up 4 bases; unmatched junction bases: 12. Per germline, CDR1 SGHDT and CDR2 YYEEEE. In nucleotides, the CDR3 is TGTGCCAGCAGCCTTACAGGGGGGCGCACTATCTATGGCTACACCTTC. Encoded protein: CASSLTGGRTIYGYTF.

As DNA, the CDR3 is TGTGCCAGCTCACCACTAGGGGAATCCGTCCCTAACTATGGCTACACCTTC. Translating it yields CASSPLGESVPNYGYTF. The chain couples TRBV18 to TRBJ1-2; tentative D call: TRBD1 (5 bases). This CDR3 region has 17 residues. V lost 1 base to trimming and J lost 0 bases, with 15 bases between them. CDR1 is KGHSH and CDR2 is LQKENI in the germline V gene.

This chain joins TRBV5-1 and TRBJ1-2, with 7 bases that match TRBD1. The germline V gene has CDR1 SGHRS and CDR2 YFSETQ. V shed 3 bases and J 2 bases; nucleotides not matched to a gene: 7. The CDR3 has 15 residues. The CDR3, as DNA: TGCGCCAGCAGCTCGGGACAGCTGGGCAACTATGGCTACACCTTC. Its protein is CASSSGQLGNYGYTF.

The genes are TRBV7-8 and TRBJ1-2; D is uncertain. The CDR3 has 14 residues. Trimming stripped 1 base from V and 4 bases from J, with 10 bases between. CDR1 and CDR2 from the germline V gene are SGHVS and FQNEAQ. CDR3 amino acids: CASSLGGGAYGYTF. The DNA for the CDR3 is TGTGCCAGCAGCTTAGGGGGAGGCGCCTATGGCTACACCTTC.

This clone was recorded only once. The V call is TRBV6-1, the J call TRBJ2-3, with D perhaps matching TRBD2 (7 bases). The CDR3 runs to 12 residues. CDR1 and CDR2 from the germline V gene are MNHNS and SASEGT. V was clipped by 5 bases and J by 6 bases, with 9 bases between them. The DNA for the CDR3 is TGTGCCAGCAGTCGGGGGGCCGATACGCAGTATTTT. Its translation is CASSRGADTQYF.